This TCR beta chain is drawn from a study of blood T cell repertoires in COVID-19. As processed by the authors: Nucleated cell counts were estimated from reference gene primer amplification. Libraries were prepared by immunoSEQ multiplex PCR; TCRdb keeps only in-frame clonotypes and omits some of them. V, J and clone size are taken as reported in that table, and D and trimming were inferred from the DNA itself. The sample carries about 210,000 clones, 80% to 90% recorded once. The CDR3 has 14 residues. Trimming stripped 2 bases from V and 4 bases from J, with 11 bases between. Germline CDR1 is MNHEY and CDR2 is SVGAGI.

The J gene is TRBJ1-2, the V gene TRBV6-5, with D hard to call. This TCR came from a woman between 50 and 59 years old with active or convalescent COVID-19. The sequenced material came from peripheral blood. The CDR3 region is CASSYAREGYGYTF. In DNA, the CDR3 is TGTGCCAGCAGTTACGCTCGGGAAGGCTATGGCTACACCTTC.